A single TCR beta chain is shown here with its context. Its matching antigen is unknown. This CDR3 comprises 14 residues. Germline CDR1 MNHEY, CDR2 SMNVEV (reference sequence). J lost 6 bases, V lost 6 bases, and 8 bases had no gene match. The source of the sample is a study of OX40 agonist ivuxolimab in advanced cancers. In the study overall: Every 2 weeks, ivuxolimab was infused into the patients intravenously at between 0.01 and 10 mg/kg.

The timepoints at which blood was sampled were baseline, cycle 4 day 1, and cycle 7 day 1. Findings of the study overall: Clonal expansion was among the lowest in partial responders at 0.1-3.0 mg/kg, especially CD8+. The authors also found low normalized T-cell clonal expansion in some nonresponders.

Assay used: immunoSEQ multiplex PCR; TCRdb lists only in-frame clones, some missing. The repertoire holds around 70,000 clones, with just under 85% as singletons. Sequenced here: CD4+ or CD8+ T cells sorted from blood, sampled in a trial of the OX40 agonist ivuxolimab. This receptor was identified in an adult with an advanced solid tumor such as melanoma, head and neck, liver or kidney cancer. This sequence joins TRBV27 and TRBJ2-3; 8 bases align to TRBD2. The CDR3 here is CASSLGGARDTQYF. CDR3 in DNA: TGTGCCAGCAGCCTCGGGGGGGCTAGGGATACGCAGTATTTT.